This section outlines one T cell receptor beta chain sequence together with its context. Its antigen is unidentified. The donors, healthy Caucasians from Russia, were aged 6 to 90. The CDR3 loop spans 13 amino acids. Germline V CDR1 and CDR2: SNHLY, FYNNEI. The V and J ends lost 6 bases and 4 bases respectively, with 12 bases between them. Sample-barcoded 5' priming and a J-beta primer mix drove a second PCR of about 7 to 11 cycles. A template-switch adaptor with 12 random nucleotides tagged each cDNA molecule. A single record per CDR3 protein comes from TCRdb applying MiXCR to the 5' RACE reads. This table holds about 930,000 distinct CDR3 sequences, around 29% found once. This record comes from a study of blood T cells in healthy people across ages. Points from the study as a whole: With unsorted PBMCs, a conclusive comparison of naive versus antigen-experienced cells was not possible.

The data were also submitted as part of a second study, on T cells of mothers and their children. From that paper: Three healthy Caucasian mothers gave samples, and so did their six children.

V usage is TRBV2 and J usage is TRBJ1-1; no clear D. The receptor was isolated from a woman aged 40 to 55 in good health. Sequenced input: blood. In DNA, the CDR3 is TGTGCCAGCAGCAATACTCGGGGCACTGAAGCTTTCTTT. This codes for CASSNTRGTEAFF.